This T cell receptor beta chain was sequenced in a study of shared clonotypes between healthy human individuals. Using immunoSEQ multiplex PCR, the repertoire was profiled, and TCRdb retains in-frame clones only, with some absent. The data show roughly 1,100,000 clones, around 74% seen once. V was shortened by 6 bases and J by 1 base, with 9 bases between the two germline ends. In germline, CDR1 is MNHEY, CDR2 SVGAGI. The CDR3 covers 13 residues. This chain uses TRBV6-5 with TRBJ1-1; D is ambiguous. This receptor was identified in a man aged 18 to 30 in good health. The sequencing input was memory CD4+ T cells sorted from blood. Described subset: CD45RA-negative fraction. The CDR3 DNA reads TGTGCCAGCAGCCGAATCAGGAACACTGAAGCTTTCTTT. As protein: CASSRIRNTEAFF.